This T cell receptor beta chain was recorded in a study of blood T cell repertoires in COVID-19. Profiling relied on immunoSEQ multiplex PCR, and the TCRdb table lists in-frame clones only, not all of them. The table includes some 78,000 clones, 87% detected once. V shed 3 bases and J shed 5 bases, with 10 bases lying between them. From germline, CDR1 is SGHAT and CDR2 FQDESV (reference sequence). The CDR3 extends over 13 amino acids. The chain recombines TRBV11-1 with TRBJ1-1, with D uncertain. This sequence was found in a woman aged 80 or older with active or convalescent COVID-19. Material: peripheral blood. Written as DNA, the CDR3 is TGTGCCAGCAGCTTCACGGGTGTGACTGAAGCTTTCTTT. Its protein is CASSFTGVTEAFF.